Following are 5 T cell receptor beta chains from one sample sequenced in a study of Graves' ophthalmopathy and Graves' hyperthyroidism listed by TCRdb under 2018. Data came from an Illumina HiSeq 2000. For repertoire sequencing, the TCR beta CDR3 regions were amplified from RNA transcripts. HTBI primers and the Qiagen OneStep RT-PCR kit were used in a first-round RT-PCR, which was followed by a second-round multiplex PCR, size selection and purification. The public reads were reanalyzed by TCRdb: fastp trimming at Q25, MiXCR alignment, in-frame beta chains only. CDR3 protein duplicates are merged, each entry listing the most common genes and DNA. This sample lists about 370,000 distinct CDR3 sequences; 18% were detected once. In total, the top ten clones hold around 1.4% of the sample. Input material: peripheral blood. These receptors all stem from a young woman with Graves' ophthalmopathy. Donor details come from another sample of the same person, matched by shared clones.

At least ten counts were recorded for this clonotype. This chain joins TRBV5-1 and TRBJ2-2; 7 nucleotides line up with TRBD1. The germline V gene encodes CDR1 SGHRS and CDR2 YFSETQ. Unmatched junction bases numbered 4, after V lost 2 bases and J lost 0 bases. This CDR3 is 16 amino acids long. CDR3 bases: TGCGCCAGCAGCTTCGACGGGACAGCGAACACCGGGGAGCTGTTTTTT. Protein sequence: CASSFDGTANTGELFF.

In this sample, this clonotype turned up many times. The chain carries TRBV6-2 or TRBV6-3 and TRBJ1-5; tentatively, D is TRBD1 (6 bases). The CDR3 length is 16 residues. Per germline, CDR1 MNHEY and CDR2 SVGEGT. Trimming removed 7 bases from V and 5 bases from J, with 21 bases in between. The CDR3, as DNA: TGTGCCAGCACTACTTCACGGGGACACACTGATCAGCCCCAGCATTTT. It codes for CASTTSRGHTDQPQHF.

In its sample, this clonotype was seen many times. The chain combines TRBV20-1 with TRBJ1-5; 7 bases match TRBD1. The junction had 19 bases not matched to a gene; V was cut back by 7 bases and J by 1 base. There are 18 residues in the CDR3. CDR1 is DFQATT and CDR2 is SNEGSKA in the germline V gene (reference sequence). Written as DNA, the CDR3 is TGCAGTGGGAGACTTAGAGTAGGGGGCTCCACGAGCAATCAGCCCCAGCATTTT. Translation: CSGRLRVGGSTSNQPQHF.

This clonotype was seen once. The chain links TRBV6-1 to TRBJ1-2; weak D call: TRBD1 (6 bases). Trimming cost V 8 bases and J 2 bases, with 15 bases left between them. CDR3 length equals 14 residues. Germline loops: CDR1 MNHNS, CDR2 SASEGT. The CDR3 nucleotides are TGTGCCAGCGTCCCTCGGGGGCGAAACTATGGCTACACCTTC. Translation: CASVPRGRNYGYTF.

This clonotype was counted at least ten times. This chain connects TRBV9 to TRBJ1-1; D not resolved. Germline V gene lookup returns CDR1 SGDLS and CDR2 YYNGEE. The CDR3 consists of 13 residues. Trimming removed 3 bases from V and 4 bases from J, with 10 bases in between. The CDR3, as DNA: TGTGCCAGCAGCGCCCTCGTTGGCACTGAAGCTTTCTTT. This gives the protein CASSALVGTEAFF.